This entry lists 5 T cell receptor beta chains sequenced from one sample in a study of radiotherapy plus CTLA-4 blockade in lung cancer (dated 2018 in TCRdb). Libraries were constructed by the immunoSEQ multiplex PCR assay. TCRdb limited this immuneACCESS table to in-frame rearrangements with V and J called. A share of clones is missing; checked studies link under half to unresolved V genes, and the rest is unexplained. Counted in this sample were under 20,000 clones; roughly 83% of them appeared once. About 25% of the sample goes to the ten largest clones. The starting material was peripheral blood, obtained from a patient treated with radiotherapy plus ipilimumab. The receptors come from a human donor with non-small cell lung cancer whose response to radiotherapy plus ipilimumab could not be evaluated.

The CDR3 reads CASSEGPLSGGTQYF. The CDR3 bases are TGTGCCAGCAGTGAAGGCCCTCTGAGCGGGGGCACCCAGTATTTT. This chain joins TRBV2 and TRBJ2-3, with 8 bases that match TRBD2. CDR1 SNHLY and CDR2 FYNNEI come from the germline V gene. CDR3 length: 15 residues. The V segment lost 1 base and the J segment 12 bases; nucleotides outside the gene matches: 12. Full variable domain (outside the CDR3, taken from reference TRBV2 and TRBJ2-3): EPEVTQTPSHQVTQMGQEVILRCVPISNHLYFYWYRQILGQKVEFLVSFYNNEISEKSEIFDDQFSVERPDGSNFTLKIRSTKLEDSAMYFCASSEGPLSGGTQYFGPGTRLTVL.

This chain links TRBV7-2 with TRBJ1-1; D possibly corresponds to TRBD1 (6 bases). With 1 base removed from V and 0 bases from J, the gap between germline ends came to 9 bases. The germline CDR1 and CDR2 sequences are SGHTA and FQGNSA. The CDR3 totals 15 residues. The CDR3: CASSLGTVMNTEAFF. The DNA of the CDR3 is TGTGCCAGCAGCTTAGGGACAGTCATGAACACTGAAGCTTTCTTT.

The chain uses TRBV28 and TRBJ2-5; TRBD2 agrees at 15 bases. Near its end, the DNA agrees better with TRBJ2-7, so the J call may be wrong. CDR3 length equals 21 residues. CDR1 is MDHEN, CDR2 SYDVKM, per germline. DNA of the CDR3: TGTGCCAGCAGTTTAGGGATTTTCGGGACTAGCGGGGGGCGGGATACCTACGAGCAGTACTTC. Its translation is CASSLGIFGTSGGRDTYEQYF.

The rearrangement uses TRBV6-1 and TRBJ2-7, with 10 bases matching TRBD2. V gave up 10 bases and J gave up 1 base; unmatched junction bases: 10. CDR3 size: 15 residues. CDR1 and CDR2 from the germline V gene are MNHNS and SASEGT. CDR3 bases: TGTGCCAACAGGCTACTAGCGGGACAATCCTACGAGCAGTACTTC. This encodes CANRLLAGQSYEQYF.

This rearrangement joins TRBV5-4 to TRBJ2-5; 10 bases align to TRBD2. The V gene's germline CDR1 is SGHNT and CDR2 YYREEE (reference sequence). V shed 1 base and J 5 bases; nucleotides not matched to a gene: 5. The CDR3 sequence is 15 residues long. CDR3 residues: CASSLLAGGGETQYF. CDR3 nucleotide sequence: TGTGCCAGCAGCTTGTTAGCGGGGGGCGGGGAGACCCAGTACTTC. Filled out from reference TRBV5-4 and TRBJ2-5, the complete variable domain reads ETGVTQSPTHLIKTRGQQVTLRCSSQSGHNTVSWYQQALGQGPQFIFQYYREEENGRGNFPPRFSGLQFPNYSSELNVNALELDDSALYLCASSLLAGGGETQYFGPGTRLLVL.